The 3 T cell receptor beta chains below come from one sample, sequenced in a study of regulatory T cells in long-lasting Graves disease. Time point described: persistent/refractory GD, antithyroid drugs over 5 years with positive TRAb. Extracted PBMC RNA gave rise to the TCR library. Sequencing libraries for TCR beta were prepared with iRepertoire HTBI primers and Arm-PCR of CDR3 regions. Via MiXCR, TCRdb re-called the multiplex PCR reads, giving one row per CDR3 protein. The sample holds roughly 450,000 distinct CDR3 sequences; about a quarter are singletons and the top ten take roughly 30%. This specimen consisted of peripheral blood mononuclear cells (PBMCs), obtained when the disease was refractory, from a patient treated with antithyroid drugs. All receptors derive from a female donor with Graves disease.

This clonotype was counted at least ten times. The V call is TRBV7-2, the J call TRBJ2-5; D not certain. V was clipped by 6 bases and J by 5 bases, with 13 bases between them. CDR1 SGHTA and CDR2 FQGNSA come from the germline V gene. The CDR3 length is 13 residues. The CDR3 DNA follows: TGTGCCAGCAGGCCTAATAGCAGGGAGACCCAGTACTTC. Its protein is CASRPNSRETQYF.

Regarding this clonotype: Mismatch with germline at one junction end may stem from a read error. This CDR3 is CSVEGGTGPKETRYF. The CDR3 coding sequence is TGCAGCGTTGAAGGTGGGACAGGGCCCAAAGAGACCCGGTACTTC. The V call is TRBV29-1, the J call TRBJ2-5; 9 bases fit TRBD1. This CDR3 has 15 residues. CDR1 and CDR2 (germline): SQVTM, ANQGSEA.

This clonotype occurred many times. V is TRBV19 and J is TRBJ1-2, with 7 bases lining up with TRBD1. The length of the CDR3 is 12 residues. V shed 5 bases, J shed 11 bases, and the junction held 8 bases outside the gene matches. CDR1 and CDR2 from the germline V gene are LNHDA and SQIVND (reference sequence). The CDR3 here is CASSPPGQPYTF. CDR3 nucleotides: TGTGCCAGTAGTCCGCCGGGACAGCCATACACCTTC.